The present entry profiles one TCR beta chain with its context. The junction departs from germline at one end; a sequencing error may be responsible. Genomic DNA from unsorted samples was obtained from 80 million to 100 million PBMCs (per sample). This entry belongs to a study of shared clonotypes between healthy human individuals. The method was immunoSEQ multiplex PCR; TCRdb's version includes in-frame clones alone and lacks a portion of them. The sample has roughly 490,000 clones, 76% seen once. CDR1 MNHEY and CDR2 SMNVEV come from the germline V gene (reference sequence). The CDR3 is 16 residues long.

The sample comprised PBMCs. The TCR originated in a woman between 40 and 55 years old in good health. Some clones in this sample may be carry-over from other donors' samples. This rearrangement joins TRBV27 to TRBJ2-3; a weak D match, TRBD2 (6 bases). Written as DNA, the CDR3 is TGTGCCAGCAGTTCCTACAGGCGGGGTAACACAGATACGCGGTATTTT. Protein sequence: CASSSYRRGNTDTRYF.